The clone carrying this TCR beta chain was seen many times. Antigen unknown. As part of library construction, unique molecular identifiers were attached to individual cDNA molecules. TCRdb called the 5' RACE reads again in MiXCR, with one record for every CDR3 protein. The sample lists roughly 27,000 distinct CDR3 sequences, roughly 4.1% seen once, with 4% to 4.5% in the top ten. This sample is drawn from a study of early T cells in non-severe SARS-CoV-2 infection. Study summary: With bulk RNA from unsorted whole blood as input, sequencing yielded unpaired chains.

Notes on the study in general: Anti-spike CD8 responses were favored in VDJdb matching, and private and CD4 specificities were missed.

Trimming removed 0 bases from V and 1 base from J; junction bases left unmatched: 9. The CDR3 extends over 16 amino acids. Looked up from germline, CDR1 is DFQATT and CDR2 is SNEGSKA (reference sequence). J is TRBJ2-7 and V is TRBV20-1; 7 bases map to TRBD1. This receptor was obtained from an adult who was a healthcare worker with PCR-confirmed SARS-CoV-2 infection or an uninfected control (not recorded which). The sample consisted of whole blood. The CDR3 loop is CSARDFLQGPSYEQYF. CDR3 in DNA: TGCAGTGCTAGAGATTTTCTACAGGGGCCTTCCTACGAGCAGTACTTC.